This is a list of T cell receptor beta chains from one sample in a study of control samples from healthy donors and cancer patients. Sequenced by immunoSEQ multiplex PCR; TCRdb stores in-frame clones only, minus some. This table holds around 9,000 clones, roughly nine tenths found once. Sequencing was carried out using PBMCs. The receptors shown here come from a man aged 55 to 70 with colorectal cancer. The CDR3 runs from the conserved cysteine through the conserved F or W. A D gene is named only where the DNA matches it firmly. Clone size is not always given. Where it is, it says once, few, many or a class for expanded clones.

D gene	CDR3 length	V gene	clone size	J gene	CDR3 DNA	CDR3 protein
TRBD1	15	TRBV25-1	once	TRBJ1-6	TGTGCCAGCAGTGAATATGGGGACAGGGCTGCACCCCTCCACTTT	CASSEYGDRAAPLHF
-	13	TRBV12-3/TRBV12-4	-	TRBJ2-5	TGTGCCAGCAGTTTTGACTGGGGAGAGACCCAGTACTTC	CASSFDWGETQYF
TRBD1	15	TRBV27	-	TRBJ2-7	TGTGCCAGCAGTTTGCAGGGGACAGGGATATACGAGCAGTACTTC	CASSLQGTGIYEQYF
-	13	TRBV5-4	-	TRBJ1-1	TGTGCCAGCAGCTTGGGGGGGGGCCCTGAAGCTTTCTTT	CASSLGGGPEAFF
-	13	TRBV30	-	TRBJ2-1	TGTGCCTGGAGTTACGTATTCTCGGTAGCGCAGTTCTTC	CAWSYVFSVAQFF
-	12	TRBV7-8	-	TRBJ2-3	TGTGCCAGCAGCCCCGAGACACATACGCAGTATTTT	CASSPETHTQYF
-	13	TRBV12-3/TRBV12-4	-	TRBJ2-7	TGTGCCAGCAGTTTTGGCAGGGTCTACGAGCAGTACTTC	CASSFGRVYEQYF
TRBD1	14	TRBV4-2	once	TRBJ2-1	TGTGCCAGCAGCTTGGGACAGGGTGTGCATGAGCAGTTCTTC	CASSLGQGVHEQFF
-	14	TRBV28	-	TRBJ2-7	TGTGCCAGCAGTTTATGGGCCAGCTCCTACGAGCAGTACTTC	CASSLWASSYEQYF
TRBD2	15	TRBV7-2	-	TRBJ2-5	TGTGCCAGCAGCCCCAGGACTAGTTCTGGAGAGACCCAGTACTTC	CASSPRTSSGETQYF
TRBD1	15	TRBV18	-	TRBJ1-2	TGTGCCAGCTCACTCGGACCGGGACAGGGTTATGGCTACACCTTC	CASSLGPGQGYGYTF
-	12	TRBV3-1/TRBV3-2	-	TRBJ1-2	TGTGCCAGCAGCCAAGAAAGGTATGGCTACACCTTC	CASSQERYGYTF
-	12	TRBV2	-	TRBJ2-5	TGTGCCAGCAGCGCATTACAAGAGACCCAGTACTTC	CASSALQETQYF
-	14	TRBV4-1	few	TRBJ2-7	TGCGCCAGCAGCCACCCAACAAGGGCCTACGAGCAGTACTTC	CASSHPTRAYEQYF
-	15	TRBV11-2	-	TRBJ1-4	TGTGCCAGCAGCTTCCTCGGGGGTTTGGGTGAAAAACTGTTTTTT	CASSFLGGLGEKLFF
-	14	TRBV7-3	-	TRBJ2-3	TGTGCCAGCAGCCCTACTCCTTCCCAAAATACGCAGTATTTT	CASSPTPSQNTQYF
-	12	TRBV29-1	few	TRBJ1-1	TGCAGCGTTTGTGACAGTTATCTTGAAGCTTTCTTT	CSVCDSYLEAFF
-	15	TRBV6-2/TRBV6-3	-	TRBJ2-2	TGTGCCAGCAGCCTTTGGGGGCAGGGCGTCGGGGAGCTGTTTTTT	CASSLWGQGVGELFF
-	13	TRBV27	-	TRBJ1-1	TGTGCCAGCAGTCTCCGTTCGGCGTCTGAAGCTTTCTTT	CASSLRSASEAFF
-	18	TRBV28	-	TRBJ1-5	TGTGCCAGCAGTTTGCTCGCCCCCCGGACAGTTATTAATCAGCCCCAGCATTTT	CASSLLAPRTVINQPQHF
-	13	TRBV7-2	-	TRBJ2-5	TGTGCCAGCAGCTTCAGTCCGAGGGAGACCCAGTACTTC	CASSFSPRETQYF
TRBD1	15	TRBV6-5	-	TRBJ1-3	TGTGCCAGCAGTTACTCAGCAGGGGGTGGAAACACCATATATTTT	CASSYSAGGGNTIYF
-	13	TRBV28	-	TRBJ1-2	TGTGCCAGCAGGTTAGGGGGAATAGGTGGCTACACCTTC	CASRLGGIGGYTF
TRBD2	14	TRBV6-5	-	TRBJ2-3	TGTGCCAGCAGTCCACTAGCGGGGGAAGATACGCAGTATTTT	CASSPLAGEDTQYF
-	13	TRBV5-1	-	TRBJ1-2	TGCGCCAGCAGCTTGGGCCAGGTGGGTGGCTACACCTTC	CASSLGQVGGYTF
-	14	TRBV6-2/TRBV6-3	-	TRBJ2-7	TGTGCCAGCAGTCATCCAGACAGGATTTGGGAGCAGTACTTC	CASSHPDRIWEQYF
-	13	TRBV12-3/TRBV12-4	-	TRBJ2-7	TGTGCCAGCAGTTTATGGGGCACCCACGAGCAGTACTTC	CASSLWGTHEQYF
-	13	TRBV27	-	TRBJ2-7	TGTGCCAGCTCTCGGACCCTCTCCTACGAGCAGTACTTC	CASSRTLSYEQYF
TRBD1	14	TRBV18	once	TRBJ1-1	TGTGCCAGCTCACCGGCGATGGACAGGGCGGACGCTTTCTTT	CASSPAMDRADAFF
TRBD1	14	TRBV9	-	TRBJ2-7	TGTGCCAGCAGCATTGATCAGGGGGCCTACGAGCAGTACTTC	CASSIDQGAYEQYF
-	14	TRBV28	-	TRBJ2-2	TGTGCCAGCAGCCAGGGGTCAGACACCGGGGAGCTGTTTTTT	CASSQGSDTGELFF
-	14	TRBV6-6	-	TRBJ2-3	TGTGCCAGCAGGCGGGAAAGATTGACAGATACGCAGTATTTT	CASRRERLTDTQYF
-	14	TRBV7-8	-	TRBJ1-1	TGTGCCAGCAGCTTAGAGCCCCGTAGGGAAGAAGCTTTCTTT	CASSLEPRREEAFF
-	15	TRBV6-6	-	TRBJ2-7	TGTGCCAGCATCGAAACCCCAGCCGGTTCCTACGAGCAGTACTTC	CASIETPAGSYEQYF
-	17	TRBV4-3	-	TRBJ2-1	TGCGCCAGCAGCCAAGATGAGGGACAGAGGGGGAGGGATGAGCAGTTCTTC	CASSQDEGQRGRDEQFF
-	14	TRBV28	-	TRBJ2-7	TGTGCCAGCAGTTTCGCAGGGGTTGATAACGAGCAGTACTTC	CASSFAGVDNEQYF
TRBD1	15	TRBV5-4	-	TRBJ2-5	TGTGCCAGCAGCCCGGGACAGCCCCCCCAAGAGACCCAGTACTTC	CASSPGQPPQETQYF
-	13	TRBV15	-	TRBJ2-7	TGTGCCACCAGCCGGAGACGGGCCTACGAGCAGTACTTC	CATSRRRAYEQYF
TRBD2	13	TRBV5-1	-	TRBJ2-1	TGCGCCAGCAGCCTAGCGGGGAACAATGAGCAGTTCTTC	CASSLAGNNEQFF
-	13	TRBV12-3/TRBV12-4	-	TRBJ2-2	TGTGCCGGTAACAGGGTTCTCACCGGGGAGCTGTTTTTT	CAGNRVLTGELFF
-	11	TRBV28	-	TRBJ2-7	TGTGCCAGCAGCCTGGGCTACGAGCAGTACTTC	CASSLGYEQYF
-	13	TRBV19	-	TRBJ2-3	TGTGCCAGTAAGCGCGACCTCACAGATACGCAGTATTTT	CASKRDLTDTQYF
TRBD1	14	TRBV5-1	-	TRBJ1-1	TGCGCCAGCAGCGGACAGGGTGGGGACACTGAAGCTTTCTTT	CASSGQGGDTEAFF
-	14	TRBV7-9	-	TRBJ1-1	TGTGCCAGCAGTTGGGCCTTGGATGGCACTGAAGCTTTCTTT	CASSWALDGTEAFF
TRBD1	14	TRBV7-2	-	TRBJ2-7	TGTGCCAGCAGCTTCAGGGGGACATGGGGCGAGCAGTACTTC	CASSFRGTWGEQYF
TRBD1	14	TRBV9	-	TRBJ2-2	TGTGCCAGCAGCATCCGGACAGGGCCCGGGGAGCTGTTTTTT	CASSIRTGPGELFF
-	10	TRBV29-1	-	TRBJ2-3	TGCGGAACAAACACAGATACGCAGTATTTT	CGTNTDTQYF
-	16	TRBV7-9	-	TRBJ2-7	TGTGCCAGCAGCTTATATCTCTCGGGGCAGGGTTCCGAGCAGTACTTC	CASSLYLSGQGSEQYF
TRBD1	16	TRBV7-2	-	TRBJ2-7	TGTGCCAGCAGCTTACAAACCGGGACAGGGTCTCGCGAGCAGTACTTC	CASSLQTGTGSREQYF
TRBD1	15	TRBV15	-	TRBJ1-2	TGTGCCACCAGCAGAGAGTTGACAGGGGTTTTGGGCTACACCTTC	CATSRELTGVLGYTF